These 26 T cell receptor beta chains share one sample of origin, sequenced in a study of T cell repertoires in cytomegalovirus infection. A single record per CDR3 protein comes from TCRdb applying MiXCR to the reads. The sample yields approximately 990,000 distinct CDR3 sequences, around 30% seen once. No antigen has been identified for these receptors. The material sequenced was cultured CD8+ T cells from PBMCs, taken from culture after CMV antigen stimulation. These receptors were collected from a human donor in good health (CMV status not recorded). Some clones in this sample may be carry-over from other donors' samples.

The table lists this clonotype with many counts. The V call is TRBV7-6, the J call TRBJ1-1, with a possible D match to TRBD1 (6 bases). Germline V gene data show CDR1 as SGHVS and CDR2 as FNYEAQ. V was shortened by 5 bases and J by 6 bases, with 16 bases between the two germline ends. This CDR3 comprises 14 residues. The CDR3 protein is CASSSSGVLAEAFF. The CDR3 DNA follows: TGTGCCAGCAGCAGCTCAGGGGTTCTAGCTGAAGCTTTCTTT.

This clonotype has just a few counts. V is TRBV27 and J is TRBJ1-2; 11 bases map to TRBD1. CDR1 and CDR2 from the germline V gene are MNHEY and SMNVEV (reference sequence). V lost 6 bases to trimming and J lost 6 bases; unmatched junction nucleotides: 6. This CDR3 has 14 residues. CDR3 in amino acids: CASRDRGLYNGYTF. The DNA of the CDR3 is TGTGCCAGCAGGGACAGGGGGCTTTATAATGGCTACACCTTC.

This clonotype was counted only a few times. This chain connects TRBV7-9 to TRBJ2-5; D is unclear. CDR3 size: 12 residues. V lost 5 bases to trimming and J lost 13 bases, with 17 bases between them. Germline CDR1 SEHNR, CDR2 FQNEAQ (reference sequence). CDR3 loop: CASSLAGDQVYF. CDR3 nucleotide sequence: TGTGCCAGCAGCCTGGCCGGCGACCAAGTGTACTTC.

This clonotype was seen ten or more times. The chain links TRBV10-1 to TRBJ2-7; 11 bases line up with TRBD1. Germline CDR1 and CDR2: WNHNN and SYGVQD (reference sequence). The CDR3 covers 13 residues. V trimming: 9 bases; J trimming: 1 base; junction bases outside the gene matches: 2. The CDR3 DNA sequence: TGCGCCAGTGGGACAGGGGGGTCCTACGAGCAGTACTTC. This translates into CASGTGGSYEQYF.

The V call is TRBV11-2, the J call TRBJ2-7; tentative D call: TRBD1 (6 bases). CDR1 SGHAT and CDR2 FQNNGV come from the germline V gene. CDR3 size: 14 residues. The V end lost 5 bases, the J end lost 3 bases, and 14 bases lay between the germline ends. The CDR3 is CASSMTQGIYEQYV. In DNA, the CDR3 is TGTGCCAGCAGCATGACACAGGGAATCTACGAGCAGTACGTC.

V and J are TRBV9 and TRBJ2-3; D remains unclear. Germline lookup yields CDR1 SGDLS and CDR2 YYNGEE. Trimming stripped 0 bases from V and 0 bases from J, with 8 bases between. This CDR3 region has 15 residues. CDR3 nucleotide sequence: TGTGCCAGCAGCGTAGTTAGTCGGAGCACAGATACGCAGTATTTT. This sequence encodes CASSVVSRSTDTQYF. Full variable domain (outside the CDR3, taken from reference TRBV9 and TRBJ2-3): DSGVTQTPKHLITATGQRVTLRCSPRSGDLSVYWYQQSLDQGLQFLIQYYNGEERAKGNILERFSAQQFPDLHSELNLSSLELGDSALYFCASSVVSRSTDTQYFGPGTRLTVL.

In this sample, this clonotype turned up many times. The V and J genes are TRBV3-1 and TRBJ2-7; 9 nucleotides align to TRBD1. The V gene's germline CDR1 is LGHDT and CDR2 YNNKEL (reference sequence). CDR3 length equals 14 residues. The V segment lost 4 bases and the J segment 6 bases; nucleotides outside the gene matches: 7. This chain's CDR3 is CASSPRTGAFEQYV. The CDR3 DNA is TGTGCCAGCAGCCCCCGGACAGGGGCTTTCGAGCAGTACGTC.

The chain combines TRBV20-1 with TRBJ1-6; D possibly corresponds to TRBD1 (6 bases). The germline CDR1 and CDR2 sequences are DFQATT and SNEGSKA (reference sequence). CDR3 size: 15 residues. Trimming took 1 base from V and 9 from J, leaving 16 bases between them. The CDR3 region is CSARAELGAFSPLHF. The CDR3 DNA is TGCAGTGCTAGAGCTGAACTGGGGGCTTTTTCACCCCTCCACTTT.

The CDR3: CASSPLPRAAEETQYF. The CDR3 region has the DNA TGTGCCAGTAGTCCTCTTCCCCGGGCGGCCGAAGAGACCCAGTACTTC. V gene TRBV19 combines with J gene TRBJ2-5; D remains ambiguous. The V end was cut by 5 bases, the J end by 3 bases, with 19 bases between. CDR3 length: 16 amino acids. Germline CDR1 is LNHDA and CDR2 is SQIVND (reference sequence).

The V gene is TRBV4-2, the J gene TRBJ2-2, with 9 bases aligning to TRBD2. Losses at the gene ends were 5 bases for V and 3 bases for J; bases not matched to a gene: 10. CDR1 is LGHNA and CDR2 is YNFKEQ in the germline V gene. The length of the CDR3 is 17 residues. CDR3 loop: CASSLLRGGGDTGELFF. The CDR3 region has the DNA TGTGCCAGCAGCTTACTGAGGGGCGGGGGGGACACCGGGGAGCTGTTTTTT.

The gene calls are TRBV9 and TRBJ2-2; 9 bases agree with TRBD2. The CDR3 runs 18 residues. V trimming: 0 bases; J trimming: 2 bases; junction bases outside the gene matches: 8. Germline CDR1 SGDLS, CDR2 YYNGEE. In DNA, the CDR3 is TGTGCCAGCAGCGTAGATAGTAGCGGGGGTATTAACACCGGGGAGCTGTTTTTT. It translates to CASSVDSSGGINTGELFF.

This clonotype came up a few times. The V and J genes are TRBV12-5 and TRBJ1-2, with D tentatively TRBD1 (6 bases). Trimming cost V 7 bases and J 6 bases, with 21 bases left between them. Germline assignment: CDR1 LGHNT and CDR2 FRNRAP. CDR3 length: 15 residues. CDR3 protein: CASEAQGGQEDGYTF. The CDR3 nucleotides read TGTGCTAGTGAGGCACAGGGAGGTCAAGAGGATGGCTACACCTTC.

This clonotype was counted many times. This chain links TRBV6-6 with TRBJ1-1; D perhaps matches TRBD1 (5 bases). V lost 5 bases to trimming and J lost 0 bases, with 10 bases between them. Germline V gene data show CDR1 as MNHNY and CDR2 as SVGAGI (reference sequence). CDR3 length: 14 residues. The DNA of the CDR3 is TGTGCCAGCAGTCCCCGGGGGGTGAACACTGAAGCTTTCTTT. Amino acids: CASSPRGVNTEAFF.

On this clonotype itself: This sequence may be a read error, since a much larger clone differs from it by one base. V usage is TRBV7-2 and J usage is TRBJ1-2; TRBD1 matches at 8 bases. The CDR3 runs to 12 residues. CDR1 is SGHTA, CDR2 FQGNSA, per germline. The CDR3 region has the DNA TGTGTCGTCTCAGGGGGCATCTATGGCTACACCTTC. The encoded protein is CVVSGGIYGYTF.

In DNA, the CDR3 is TGCGCCAGCAGCCAGCGTCTAGCGGGGAAAAACACCGGGGAGCTGTTTTTT. Its translation: CASSQRLAGKNTGELFF. This chain joins TRBV4-3 and TRBJ2-2; 9 bases map to TRBD2. There are 17 residues in the CDR3. Germline V lookup: CDR1 LGHNA, CDR2 YSLEER. V shed 3 bases, J shed 2 bases, and the junction held 7 bases outside the gene matches.

The chain carries TRBV6-1 and TRBJ2-5; no reliable D call. Germline values: CDR1 MNHNS, CDR2 SASEGT. This CDR3 is built from 15 residues. Trimming removed 1 base from V and 2 bases from J, with 11 bases in between. The CDR3 is CASSEGEGMQETQYF. The CDR3 nucleotides read TGTGCCAGCAGTGAAGGAGAAGGGATGCAAGAGACCCAGTACTTC.

This chain links TRBV7-9 with TRBJ2-1; D uncertain. The CDR3 loop spans 14 amino acids. Trimming removed 5 bases from V and 3 bases from J, with 11 bases in between. CDR1 and CDR2 (germline): SEHNR, FQNEAQ (reference sequence). The CDR3: CASSPSSNYNEQFF. CDR3 DNA: TGTGCCAGCAGCCCCTCGTCAAACTACAATGAGCAGTTCTTC.

The V and J genes are TRBV19 and TRBJ1-4; no reliable D call. V was shortened by 1 base and J by 3 bases, with 9 bases between the two germline ends. The CDR3 contains 15 residues. Germline CDR1 LNHDA, CDR2 SQIVND (reference sequence). CDR3 sequence: CASSIGDTPNEKLFF. As DNA, the CDR3 is TGTGCCAGTAGTATAGGAGACACACCTAATGAAAAACTGTTTTTT.

This clonotype was counted ten times or more. The chain recombines TRBV27 with TRBJ2-5; TRBD2 aligns across 12 bases. J gave up 3 bases and V 8 bases, and 13 bases lay outside the gene matches. Germline values: CDR1 MNHEY, CDR2 SMNVEV (reference sequence). The CDR3 is 17 residues long. The CDR3 region is CASSPYSSGGEKETQYF. The CDR3, as DNA: TGTGCCAGCTCGCCGTACTCTAGCGGGGGGGAAAAAGAGACCCAGTACTTC.

This clonotype was counted a few times. This chain links TRBV7-2 with TRBJ1-1; D unclear. V was trimmed by 5 bases and J by 3 bases, leaving 10 bases between them. CDR1 and CDR2 from the germline V gene are SGHTA and FQGNSA. The length of the CDR3 is 13 residues. The CDR3 region is CASSQDWDTEAFF. The CDR3 DNA follows: TGTGCCAGCAGCCAGGACTGGGACACTGAAGCTTTCTTT.

This clonotype was counted at least ten times. This rearrangement joins TRBV7-2 to TRBJ2-1; maybe TRBD1 (6 bases). Germline V gene data show CDR1 as SGHTA and CDR2 as FQGNSA. The ends were cut back, 4 bases at V and 0 bases at J, with 10 bases in the middle. CDR3 length equals 15 residues. The CDR3 here is CASSSTGTSYNEQFF. As DNA, the CDR3 is TGTGCCAGCAGCTCAACAGGGACCTCCTACAATGAGCAGTTCTTC.

This clonotype occurred a few times. The rearrangement uses TRBV20-1 and TRBJ2-1, with D tentatively TRBD2 (6 bases). This CDR3 contains 12 residues. The germline gives CDR1 DFQATT, CDR2 SNEGSKA (reference sequence). Trimming pared 1 base from V and 13 bases from J, leaving 14 bases between. The CDR3 DNA is TGCAGTGCTAGAGTTAGCGGCAGCCCTCAGTTCTTC. It specifies CSARVSGSPQFF.

The V and J genes are TRBV9 and TRBJ2-5, with a weak D call TRBD1 (5 bases). The CDR3 extends over 15 amino acids. Between the trimmed V and J ends, which lost 4 bases and 2 bases, there was a span of 15 bases. Looked up from germline, CDR1 is SGDLS and CDR2 is YYNGEE. The DNA for the CDR3 is TGTGCCAGCAGCCTCCTTGGGGCGGTACAAGAGACCCAGTACTTC. Amino acids: CASSLLGAVQETQYF.

The chain is built from TRBV28 and TRBJ2-2; D call uncertain. The CDR3 length is 16 residues. Looked up from germline, CDR1 is MDHEN and CDR2 is SYDVKM. Trimming pared 7 bases from V and 1 base from J, leaving 16 bases between. This CDR3 reads CASTIRRRMNTGELFF. CDR3 nucleotides: TGTGCCAGCACTATACGACGCAGGATGAACACCGGGGAGCTGTTTTTT. Full variable domain (outside the CDR3, taken from reference TRBV28 and TRBJ2-2): DVKVTQSSRYLVKRTGEKVFLECVQDMDHENMFWYRQDPGLGLRLIYFSYDVKMKEKGDIPEGYSVSREKKERFSLILESASTNQTSMYLCASTIRRRMNTGELFFGEGSRLTVL.

This clonotype appeared a few times. V gene TRBV12-3 or TRBV12-4 combines with J gene TRBJ1-1, with 12 bases lining up with TRBD1. The CDR3 consists of 19 residues. The V and J ends lost 3 bases and 3 bases, in that order; junction bases with no gene match: 14. Written as DNA, the CDR3 is TGTGCCAGCAGTTTTTTGTTTGAGGGACAGGGGGCGTCAGACACTGAAGCTTTCTTT. Encoded protein: CASSFLFEGQGASDTEAFF.

J is TRBJ2-5 and V is TRBV7-8; D is uncertain. Per the germline V gene, CDR1 is SGHVS and CDR2 is FQNEAQ. This CDR3 comprises 11 residues. V lost 8 bases and J lost 5, with 9 bases in between. The CDR3 loop is CASARVETQYF. CDR3 DNA sequence: TGTGCCAGCGCTCGGGTGGAGACCCAGTACTTC.